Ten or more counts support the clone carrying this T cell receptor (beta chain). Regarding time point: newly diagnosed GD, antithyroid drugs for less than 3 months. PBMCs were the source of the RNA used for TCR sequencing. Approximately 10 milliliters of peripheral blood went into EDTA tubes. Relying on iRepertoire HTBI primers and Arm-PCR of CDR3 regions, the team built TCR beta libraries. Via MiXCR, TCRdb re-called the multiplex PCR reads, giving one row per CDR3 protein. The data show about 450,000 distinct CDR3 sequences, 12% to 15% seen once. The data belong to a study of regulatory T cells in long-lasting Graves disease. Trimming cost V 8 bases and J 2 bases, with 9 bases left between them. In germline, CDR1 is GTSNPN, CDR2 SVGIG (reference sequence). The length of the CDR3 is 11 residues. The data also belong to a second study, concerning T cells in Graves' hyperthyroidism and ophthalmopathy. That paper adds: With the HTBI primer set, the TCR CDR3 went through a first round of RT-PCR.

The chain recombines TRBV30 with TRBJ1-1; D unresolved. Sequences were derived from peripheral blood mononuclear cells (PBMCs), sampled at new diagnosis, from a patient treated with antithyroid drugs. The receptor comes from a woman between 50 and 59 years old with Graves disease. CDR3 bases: TGTGCCCTCGCCCCCAACACTGAAGCTTTCTTT. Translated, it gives CALAPNTEAFF. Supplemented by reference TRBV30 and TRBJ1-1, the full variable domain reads SQTIHQWPATLVQPVGSPLSLECTVEGTSNPNLYWYRQAAGRGLQLLFYSVGIGQISSEVPQNLSASRPQDRQFILSSKKLLLSDSGFYLCALAPNTEAFFGQGTRLTVV.